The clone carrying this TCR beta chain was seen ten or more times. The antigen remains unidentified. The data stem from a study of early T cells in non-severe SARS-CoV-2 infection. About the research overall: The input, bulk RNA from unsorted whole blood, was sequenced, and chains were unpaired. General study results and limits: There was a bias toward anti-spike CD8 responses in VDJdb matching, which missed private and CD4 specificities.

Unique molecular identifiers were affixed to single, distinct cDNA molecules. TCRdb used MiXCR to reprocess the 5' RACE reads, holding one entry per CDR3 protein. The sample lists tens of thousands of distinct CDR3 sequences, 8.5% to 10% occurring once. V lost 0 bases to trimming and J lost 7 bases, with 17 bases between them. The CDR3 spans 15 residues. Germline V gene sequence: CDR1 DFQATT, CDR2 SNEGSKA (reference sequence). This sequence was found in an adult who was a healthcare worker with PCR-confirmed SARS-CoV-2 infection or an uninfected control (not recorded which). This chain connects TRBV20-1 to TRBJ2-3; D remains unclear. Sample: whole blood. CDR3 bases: TGCAGTGCTAGAGATCTGGGTCCTCGGATAAATACGCAGTATTTT. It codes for CSARDLGPRINTQYF.